The rows below give T cell receptor beta chains drawn from one sample of a study of cytomegalovirus exposure and HLA in healthy donors. Clones were sequenced by immunoSEQ multiplex PCR, and TCRdb holds only the in-frame ones, with some missing. The table includes about 170,000 clones, roughly 86% detected once. The sequencing input was PBMCs. The receptors come from a woman between 18 and 30 years old in good health and CMV-seropositive. CDR3s include the opening cysteine and the closing phenylalanine or tryptophan. The order of the fields is V gene, clone size, J gene, D gene, CDR3 DNA, CDR3 protein. D genes are given only for firm matches. Not all rows give a size; the values are once, few, many and, for expanded clones, a class.

>TRBV28|once|TRBJ2-7|TRBD2
TGTGCCAGCAGTCCAATCGGGACTAGCGGGAGTGGGGAGTACTTC
CASSPIGTSGSGEYF
>TRBV10-3|.|TRBJ1-1|TRBD1
TGTGCCATCAGTAGGACAGGGGCTCGGAACACTGAAGCTTTCTTT
CAISRTGARNTEAFF
>TRBV4-2|.|TRBJ1-2|.
TGTGCCAGCAGCCAAAGGCGGGCCTATGGCTACACCTTC
CASSQRRAYGYTF
>TRBV7-2|.|TRBJ1-3|TRBD1
TGTGCCAGCAGCTTCCGGGACAGGGACACCATATATTTT
CASSFRDRDTIYF
>TRBV7-9|.|TRBJ2-5|TRBD2
TGTGCCAGCAGCAGACGGGGACTAGCGGGATATGAGACCCAGTACTTC
CASSRRGLAGYETQYF
>TRBV15|.|TRBJ2-5|.
TGTGCCACCAGCAGAGAGGGCTACACGTACCAAGAGACCCAGTACTTC
CATSREGYTYQETQYF
>TRBV7-9|.|TRBJ1-1|.
TGTGCCAGCAGCTTAGAGGGAGTTTACACTGAAGCTTTCTTT
CASSLEGVYTEAFF
>TRBV7-9|.|TRBJ1-2|.
TGTGCCAGCAGCGTTGACATAATCTATGGCTACACCTTC
CASSVDIIYGYTF
>TRBV6-6|.|TRBJ1-1|TRBD1
TGTGCCAGCAAGCGTCCCGGGACAGGGGCGTGGACTGAAGCTTTCTTT
CASKRPGTGAWTEAFF
>TRBV28|.|TRBJ2-2|TRBD1
TGTGCCAGCAGGACGGGACAGGGGAACACCGGGGAGCTGTTTTTT
CASRTGQGNTGELFF
>TRBV7-9|once|TRBJ2-1|TRBD2
TGTGCCAGCAGCTTAGCGTTGGGACTAGTGGTTGAGCAGTTCTTC
CASSLALGLVVEQFF
>TRBV5-1|.|TRBJ2-1|.
TGCGCCAGCAGCTTCGTAGACTACAATGAGCAGTTCTTC
CASSFVDYNEQFF
>TRBV1|once|TRBJ2-6|.
TGCACCAGCAGAGGACAAAGTCGGGCCAACGTCCTGACTTTC
CTSRGQSRANVLTF
>TRBV7-8|.|TRBJ1-4|.
TGTGCCAGCAGCTTTAATCCGAGGGGGAGTAATGAAAAACTGTTTTTT
CASSFNPRGSNEKLFF
>TRBV12-5|few|TRBJ2-7|.
TGTGCTAGTGGTTTCCCAGCCGCCGGGACACAGGACGAGCAGTACTTC
CASGFPAAGTQDEQYF